The present T cell receptor beta chain was sequenced within a study of T-cell reconstitution after alpha-beta-depleted transplantation in children (TCRdb year 2016). Notes on the research overall: Using TCR repertoire profiling, the study followed T-cell immune reconstitution in a quantitative way in children after TCRalphabeta/CD19-depleted allogeneic hematopoietic cell transplantation. The study at large found these results: About two months after transplant, the apparently early recovery of alphabetaT-cell counts reportedly depended on just several hundred clones that had expanded rapidly and came from non-depleted graft cells. The frequencies of hyperexpanded clones fell over the following months, and after one year, T-cell counts and TCRbeta diversity were mostly attributed to newly produced T cells. The high TCRbeta diversity at day 60 in some patients was ascribed to recipient T cells and intrathymic progenitors that had survived conditioning.

The sample's treatment or condition, from its label and the paper: allogeneic hematopoietic cell transplantation with graft depleted of TCRalphabeta T cells and CD19 B cells. TCRalphabeta/CD19-depleted allogeneic hematopoietic cell grafts were given to the transplant recipients, all of whom were children. On this clonotype: Its antigen is not yet known. Base qualities are missing; no much larger clone stands one base away.

The method behind the library was PCR. TCRdb names Illumina HiSeq 2500 as the instrument used. TCR libraries were prepared with molecular barcoding, using unique molecular identifiers to normalize TCRbeta repertoire quantification. The raw public data were reprocessed by TCRdb itself: fastp quality trimming at Q25, MiXCR clonotype calling, in-frame beta chains only. Every entry covers one CDR3 protein and lists the most common genes and DNA from its rows. Counted in this sample were approximately 980,000 distinct CDR3 sequences; 25% to 30% of them appeared once. Of the sample, 28% is held by the ten largest clones. As encoded in the germline V gene, CDR1 is MGHRA while CDR2 is YSYEKL. Inclusive of the bounding cysteine and phenylalanine, the CDR3 is 15 residues long. CDR3 DNA is the only sequence kept; it has 45 bases, read in frame from the first base. The V end gives up 0 bases and the J end 4 bases, leaving 6 bases in the junction not matched to a gene.

The material was PBMCs, mostly from graft donor cells, obtained 360 days after TCRalphabeta/CD19-depleted stem cell transplant. The rearranged chain carries TRBV4-1 and TRBJ2-7, with 7 bases matching TRBD1. This TCR came from a boy younger than two who had a stem cell transplant for SCID, so the T cells may come from the graft donor. The nucleotides read TGCGCCAGCAGCCAAGATCACAGGGGAGCGTACGAGCAGTACTTC. It codes for CASSQDHRGAYEQYF.